This TCR beta chain emerged from a study of blood T cell repertoires in COVID-19. Living in 24 US areas, the participants were between roughly 18 and 90 years of age. As originally analysed: Nucleated cell counts were estimated from reference gene primer amplification. Profiled with immunoSEQ multiplex PCR; TCRdb holds only in-frame clones, not every one. Clone size and the V and J calls come from that table; the DNA yielded D and trimming. The data contain about 300,000 clones, under 90% of them singletons. This clone was seen a handful of times. Looked up from germline, CDR1 is SGHRS and CDR2 is YFSETQ. Losses at the gene ends were 1 base for V and 6 bases for J; bases not matched to a gene: 9. This CDR3 is built from 15 residues.

The specimen sequenced was PBMCs or T cells enriched from blood (not recorded which). The receptor comes from a young man who had recovered from COVID-19. J is TRBJ2-7 and V is TRBV5-1; 8 nucleotides line up with TRBD2. CDR3 region: CASSLRNGGASEQYF. The DNA of the CDR3 is TGCGCCAGCAGCTTGCGGAACGGGGGGGCCTCCGAGCAGTACTTC.